The 11 T cell receptor beta chains presented below share a single source sample, sequenced in a study of blood T cell repertoires in COVID-19. Clones were read by immunoSEQ multiplex PCR, and TCRdb kept only the in-frame ones, dropping some. The data contain 270,000 or so clones, around 81% of them singletons. Sample: peripheral blood. The origin of the receptors is a woman aged 60 to 75 with active or convalescent COVID-19.

Comment on this clone: The same CDR3 arises from other DNA sequences in this sample as well. V usage is TRBV5-1 and J usage is TRBJ2-7; 8 nucleotides align to TRBD1. Germline assignment: CDR1 SGHRS and CDR2 YFSETQ. The length of the CDR3 is 14 residues. Unmatched junction bases numbered 12, after V lost 7 bases and J lost 6 bases. The CDR3 DNA is TGCGCCAGCCATGAGGGGCAGGGGGCAGGCGAGCAGTACTTC. Protein sequence: CASHEGQGAGEQYF.

The rearrangement uses TRBV19 and TRBJ1-5; 7 bases align to TRBD1. Germline-derived CDR1 and CDR2 are LNHDA and SQIVND (reference sequence). This CDR3 region has 16 residues. The ends lost 3 bases at V and 1 base at J; junction bases unmatched: 6. The CDR3 protein is CASSISTGASNQPQHF. CDR3 DNA: TGTGCCAGTAGTATCTCAACAGGGGCCAGCAATCAGCCCCAGCATTTT.

V usage is TRBV15 and J usage is TRBJ1-3; 7 bases are a match to TRBD1. J lost 3 bases, V lost 4 bases, and 9 bases had no gene match. CDR1 LNHNV and CDR2 YYDKDF come from the germline V gene (reference sequence). The CDR3 extends over 16 amino acids. The CDR3 sequence is CATSIEGGWGGNTIYF. The DNA for the CDR3 is TGTGCCACCAGCATCGAAGGGGGCTGGGGTGGAAACACCATATATTTT.

The V call is TRBV4-2, the J call TRBJ2-2; no clear D. This CDR3 has 16 residues. V lost 0 bases and J 2 bases, leaving 10 bases between the germline ends. Per germline, CDR1 LGHNA and CDR2 YNFKEQ. The chain's CDR3 is CASSQDPLVNTGELFF. Here the CDR3 DNA reads TGTGCCAGCAGCCAAGATCCCCTTGTTAACACCGGGGAGCTGTTTTTT.

The chain carries TRBV28 and TRBJ2-4; TRBD2 agrees at 10 bases. The germline V gene has CDR1 MDHEN and CDR2 SYDVKM. V shed 5 bases and J 0 bases; nucleotides not matched to a gene: 1. The CDR3 has 15 amino acids. CDR3 in DNA: TGTGCCAGCAGTAAGCGGGGGGGAGCCAAAAACATTCAGTACTTC. This encodes CASSKRGGAKNIQYF.

The chain recombines TRBV4-3 with TRBJ1-6; 9 bases align to TRBD1. The CDR3 is made up of 16 amino acids. With 4 bases clipped from V and 9 bases from J, the junction kept 10 bases outside the gene matches. Per germline, CDR1 LGHNA and CDR2 YSLEER. CDR3 sequence reads: CASSLNRGQGSSPLHF. The CDR3 nucleotides read TGCGCCAGCAGCCTTAACCGCGGACAGGGGTCTTCACCCCTCCACTTT.

This clone was detected only once. This chain uses TRBV7-2 with TRBJ2-1; the D gene is possibly TRBD1 (5 bases). CDR3 length: 16 amino acids. V was pared by 1 base and J by 4 bases, with 14 bases between. From germline, CDR1 is SGHTA and CDR2 FQGNSA. In DNA, the CDR3 is TGTGCCAGCAGCTTAGAGGGCAGGGCGAGATACAATGAGCAGTTCTTC. This codes for CASSLEGRARYNEQFF.

The chain couples TRBV9 to TRBJ2-3; 12 positions match TRBD2. The CDR3 is made up of 18 amino acids. From germline, CDR1 is SGDLS and CDR2 YYNGEE. The V and J ends lost 4 bases and 3 bases, in that order; junction bases with no gene match: 12. DNA for the CDR3: TGTGCCAGCAGCCCGGGGACAAGTCTAGCGGGGGGGACAGATACGCAGTATTTT. It yields the protein CASSPGTSLAGGTDTQYF.

Remarks on this clone: Other DNA variants within this sample encode the same CDR3. The chain couples TRBV3-1 (or the pseudogene TRBV3-2) to TRBJ2-7; D is undetermined. The germline V gene encodes CDR1 LGHDT and CDR2 YNNKEL (reference sequence). Between the trimmed V and J ends, which lost 0 bases and 1 base, there was a span of 10 bases. CDR3 length equals 15 residues. The DNA for the CDR3 is TGTGCCAGCAGCCAAGAACGTCGAGGTTCCTACGAGCAGTACTTC. Amino acids: CASSQERRGSYEQYF.

V is TRBV9 and J is TRBJ1-5, with D possibly TRBD1 on 5 matching bases. The germline CDR1 and CDR2 sequences are SGDLS and YYNGEE. V was trimmed by 2 bases and J by 8 bases, leaving 11 bases between them. The CDR3 runs 13 residues. The CDR3 DNA sequence: TGTGCCAGCAGCGTGGCAGGGAAGGAGCCCCAGCATTTT. Residues: CASSVAGKEPQHF. Full variable domain (remainder filled in from reference TRBV9 and TRBJ1-5): DSGVTQTPKHLITATGQRVTLRCSPRSGDLSVYWYQQSLDQGLQFLIQYYNGEERAKGNILERFSAQQFPDLHSELNLSSLELGDSALYFCASSVAGKEPQHFGDGTRLSIL.

V and J are TRBV4-3 and TRBJ2-1, with a possible D match to TRBD1 (5 bases). V shed 3 bases and J shed 4 bases, with 16 bases lying between them. From germline, CDR1 is LGHNA and CDR2 YSLEER. CDR3 length equals 16 residues. As DNA, the CDR3 is TGCGCCAGCAGCCAGATGGCCCTAACAGGTTACAATGAGCAGTTCTTC. It yields the protein CASSQMALTGYNEQFF.